Listed here are 20 T cell receptor beta chains from one sample, sequenced in a study of blood T cell repertoires in COVID-19. Clones were read by immunoSEQ multiplex PCR, and TCRdb kept only the in-frame ones, dropping some. The sample lists roughly 330,000 clones, roughly 90% seen once, with about 6.8% in the top ten. Sequencing was done on a sample of peripheral blood. The receptors stem from a man in his late teens or twenties who had recovered from COVID-19.

This clone was seen only a few times. J is TRBJ1-5 and V is TRBV7-9, with D possibly TRBD1 on 5 matching bases. The germline V and J ends were trimmed by 4 bases and 1 base, with 8 bases remaining between them. Germline values: CDR1 SEHNR, CDR2 FQNEAQ (reference sequence). The CDR3 runs 14 residues. The DNA of the CDR3 is TGTGCCAGCAGCTACGGGGGGAGCAATCAGCCCCAGCATTTT. This gives the protein CASSYGGSNQPQHF.

V gene TRBV6-5 combines with J gene TRBJ1-1; D gene ambiguous. CDR3 size: 13 residues. V dropped 7 bases and J dropped 4 bases, with 13 bases sitting between them. Germline CDR1 is MNHEY and CDR2 is SVGAGI. CDR3: CASMAGRSTEAFF. As DNA, the CDR3 is TGTGCCAGCATGGCGGGCAGGAGCACTGAAGCTTTCTTT.

The J gene is TRBJ1-5, the V gene TRBV6-5, with D uncertain. Trimming stripped 5 bases from V and 0 bases from J, with 5 bases between. Germline V lookup: CDR1 MNHEY, CDR2 SVGAGI. The CDR3 is made up of 13 amino acids. The CDR3 sequence: CASSLNSNQPQHF. The CDR3, as DNA: TGTGCCAGCAGTCTAAATAGCAATCAGCCCCAGCATTTT.

This clone came up a few times. The V gene is TRBV5-1, the J gene TRBJ2-2, with D possibly being TRBD1 (5 bases). This CDR3 is 15 amino acids long. Trimming removed 3 bases from V and 5 bases from J, with 14 bases in between. Germline assignment: CDR1 SGHRS and CDR2 YFSETQ. CDR3 region: CASSSQGGWTGELFF. The CDR3 bases are TGCGCCAGCAGCTCCCAGGGTGGATGGACCGGGGAGCTGTTTTTT.

The gene calls are TRBV29-1 and TRBJ2-3, with a weak D call TRBD2 (5 bases). The CDR3 covers 12 residues. The V and J ends lost 6 bases and 2 bases respectively, with 9 bases between them. Germline V lookup: CDR1 SQVTM, CDR2 ANQGSEA. This chain's CDR3 is CSVQRDTDTQYF. CDR3 nucleotides: TGCAGCGTCCAACGGGACACAGATACGCAGTATTTT.

This chain uses TRBV7-9 with TRBJ2-4; no definite D call. Germline V lookup: CDR1 SEHNR, CDR2 FQNEAQ (reference sequence). CDR3 length: 12 residues. V gave up 1 base and J gave up 11 bases, with 9 bases separating them. CDR3 protein: CASSLEPHLQYF. In DNA form, the CDR3 reads TGTGCCAGCAGCTTAGAGCCCCACCTTCAGTACTTC.

This clone was recorded only once. This chain uses TRBV30 with TRBJ1-1, with D tentatively TRBD1 (5 bases). The CDR3 extends over 13 amino acids. The germline gives CDR1 GTSNPN, CDR2 SVGIG (reference sequence). Trimming removed 2 bases from V and 4 bases from J, with 11 bases in between. CDR3: CAWSTWGGTEAFF. As DNA, the CDR3 is TGTGCCTGGAGTACGTGGGGCGGCACTGAAGCTTTCTTT. Complete variable domain (other parts from reference TRBV30 and TRBJ1-1): SQTIHQWPATLVQPVGSPLSLECTVEGTSNPNLYWYRQAAGRGLQLLFYSVGIGQISSEVPQNLSASRPQDRQFILSSKKLLLSDSGFYLCAWSTWGGTEAFFGQGTRLTVV.

The rearrangement uses TRBV19 and TRBJ1-2, with 7 positions matching TRBD1. Germline V gene data show CDR1 as LNHDA and CDR2 as SQIVND (reference sequence). V dropped 4 bases and J dropped 5; count of bases not matched to a gene: 4. This CDR3 is 13 amino acids long. The chain's CDR3 is CASSTDRIYGYTF. CDR3 DNA: TGTGCCAGTAGTACGGACAGGATATATGGCTACACCTTC.

Points on this clone: In the same sample, other DNA sequences code for this CDR3. V and J are TRBV10-3 and TRBJ2-7; 7 bases map to TRBD1. CDR1 ENHRY and CDR2 SYGVKD come from the germline V gene. V shed 5 bases, J shed 1 base, and the junction held 5 bases outside the gene matches. CDR3 length equals 14 residues. CDR3 coding DNA: TGTGCCATCAGTACCACGACAGGGTCCTACGAGCAGTACTTC. Its translation is CAISTTTGSYEQYF.

V gene TRBV7-2 combines with J gene TRBJ2-2; the match to TRBD2 covers 8 bases. V shed 7 bases and J 6 bases; nucleotides not matched to a gene: 7. The CDR3 runs 14 residues. From germline, CDR1 is SGHTA and CDR2 FQGNSA. The CDR3 DNA reads as TGTGCCAGCAATCCAACGGGGGGGCCCGGGGAGCTGTTTTTT. Translating gives CASNPTGGPGELFF.

The gene calls are TRBV19 and TRBJ1-2; possible D gene TRBD1, 6 bases. Trimming shortened V by 2 bases and J by 0 bases, and 10 bases separated the two germline ends. CDR3 size: 15 residues. The V gene's germline CDR1 is LNHDA and CDR2 SQIVND (reference sequence). The CDR3 DNA sequence: TGTGCCAGTAGTATATTGGGGGCCACTAACTATGGCTACACCTTC. Translation gives CASSILGATNYGYTF.

The chain carries TRBV3-1 (or the pseudogene TRBV3-2) and TRBJ2-7; D remains unclear. There are 14 residues in the CDR3. Looked up from germline, CDR1 is LGHDT and CDR2 is YNNKEL (reference sequence). V lost 1 base, J lost 1 base, and 8 bases lay in between. In nucleotides, the CDR3 is TGTGCCAGCAGCCAAGTTGCCGGTTCCTACGAGCAGTACTTC. Translation: CASSQVAGSYEQYF.

This clone was observed at least ten times. This chain connects TRBV7-9 to TRBJ2-1; 7 nucleotides match TRBD2. V dropped 8 bases and J dropped 9; count of bases not matched to a gene: 7. The CDR3 has 12 amino acids. Germline V gene data show CDR1 as SEHNR and CDR2 as FQNEAQ (reference sequence). The CDR3 protein is CASYREGGEQFF. CDR3 DNA sequence: TGTGCCAGCTATAGGGAGGGCGGTGAGCAGTTCTTC.

This rearrangement joins TRBV6-2 or TRBV6-3 to TRBJ1-5; maybe TRBD1 (6 bases). Germline CDR1 reads MNHEY; CDR2 reads SVGEGT. Trimming stripped 5 bases from V and 6 bases from J, with 14 bases between. The CDR3 has 14 residues. CDR3 DNA: TGTGCCAGCAGTCTCCAGACAGGCCCTCAGCCCCAGCATTTT. Its translation: CASSLQTGPQPQHF.

The chain has TRBV5-1 and TRBJ2-3, with TRBD2 as a possible D gene (5 bases). Germline-derived CDR1 and CDR2 are SGHRS and YFSETQ. Trimming removed 7 bases at V and 2 bases at J, with 11 bases between. The CDR3 has 13 amino acids. The CDR3 DNA reads as TGCGCCAGCCGGGAAACAATCACAGATACGCAGTATTTT. This translates into CASRETITDTQYF.

This clone was detected once. The chain links TRBV6-1 to TRBJ2-7; 11 bases agree with TRBD1. V was pared by 4 bases and J by 5 bases, with 7 bases of the junction left unmatched. From germline, CDR1 is MNHNS and CDR2 SASEGT. CDR3 size: 15 residues. CDR3 nucleotides: TGTGCCAGCAGTGCAGCAGGACAGGGGGCCGACGAGCAGTACTTC. This codes for CASSAAGQGADEQYF.

The CDR3: CASSQTGFQDYIQYF. The DNA for the CDR3 is TGTGCCAGCAGCCAAACAGGATTCCAGGATTACATTCAGTACTTC. The rearrangement uses TRBV3-1 (or the pseudogene TRBV3-2) and TRBJ2-4, with D possibly TRBD1 on 5 matching bases. CDR1 is LGHDT and CDR2 is YNNKEL in the germline V gene (reference sequence). CDR3 length: 15 amino acids. V was shortened by 2 bases and J by 8 bases, with 16 bases between the two germline ends.

The gene calls are TRBV5-4 and TRBJ1-3, with D maybe TRBD1 (5 bases). V dropped 0 bases and J dropped 3 bases, with 13 bases sitting between them. The CDR3 length is 16 residues. Looked up from germline, CDR1 is SGHNT and CDR2 is YYREEE (reference sequence). The CDR3 region is CASSLGVDRVGNTIYF. For the CDR3, the DNA is TGTGCCAGCAGCTTGGGGGTCGACAGAGTTGGAAACACCATATATTTT.

The V gene is TRBV10-1, the J gene TRBJ1-4; D is ambiguous. The germline CDR1 and CDR2 sequences are WNHNN and SYGVQD (reference sequence). This CDR3 has 14 amino acids. Trimming removed 7 bases from V and 7 bases from J, with 16 bases in between. The CDR3 sequence is CASKSRKVSEKLFF. CDR3 nucleotide sequence: TGCGCCAGCAAGAGCAGGAAGGTATCTGAAAAACTGTTTTTT.

The genes are TRBV4-2 and TRBJ1-2; D might be TRBD1 (5 bases). CDR3 size: 17 residues. Germline CDR1 and CDR2: LGHNA and YNFKEQ. V dropped 4 bases and J dropped 2 bases, with 20 bases sitting between them. CDR3 sequence reads: CASSPLTIGGGNYGYTF. The CDR3 bases are TGTGCCAGCAGCCCCCTCACAATCGGGGGGGGGAACTATGGCTACACCTTC.